Included here is one TCR beta chain sequence, with context. These data belong to a study of shared clonotypes between healthy human individuals. Background on the study: Three plates each covered CD4 naive and memory; CD8 naive two, CD8 memory one.

Using immunoSEQ multiplex PCR, the repertoire was profiled, and TCRdb retains in-frame clones only, with some absent. Altogether some 1,900,000 clones are present, roughly 95% being singletons, with the ten largest covering around 1%. CD45RO negativity and positive selection for CCR7 defined naive CD8 cells, a population that excluded terminally differentiated effector memory CD45RA+ cells. The sample was naive CD8+ T cells sorted from blood. The receptor's source is a man aged 18 to 29 in good health.

CDR3 loop: CASSIDLLAGAYEQYF. CDR3 nucleotide sequence: TGTGCCAGTAGTATAGATCTTCTAGCGGGGGCCTACGAGCAGTACTTC. The chain couples TRBV19 to TRBJ2-7; 10 nucleotides align to TRBD2. The CDR3 contains 16 residues. With 0 bases clipped from V and 2 bases from J, the junction kept 4 bases outside the gene matches. Germline assignment: CDR1 LNHDA and CDR2 SQIVND (reference sequence).